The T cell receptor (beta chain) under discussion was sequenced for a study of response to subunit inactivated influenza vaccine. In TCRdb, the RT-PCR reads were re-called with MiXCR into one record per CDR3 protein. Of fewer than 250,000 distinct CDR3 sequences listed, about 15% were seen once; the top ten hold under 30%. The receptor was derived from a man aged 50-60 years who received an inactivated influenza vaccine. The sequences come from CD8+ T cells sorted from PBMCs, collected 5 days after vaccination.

The CDR3 here is CASSPGTVLPQHF. The CDR3 DNA follows: TGTGCCAGCAGCCCAGGGACAGTCCTGCCCCAGCATTTT. The chain links TRBV12-3 or TRBV12-4 to TRBJ1-5; 7 nucleotides line up with TRBD1. Trimming cost V 6 bases and J 9 bases; bases outside gene matches: 8. This CDR3 region has 13 residues.